Each of the 20 T cell receptor beta chains below was sequenced from the same sample in a study of blood T cells in healthy people across ages. For the second PCR, which ran for roughly 6 to 11 cycles, a sample-barcoded 5' primer and a J-beta primer mix were used. TCRdb reanalysed the 5' RACE reads using MiXCR and keeps one entry per CDR3 protein. The sample contains 1,300,000 or so distinct CDR3 sequences, 55% to 75% of which appear only once. Sample: blood. The receptors here all came from a man in his late teens or twenties in good health.

The chain carries TRBV21-1 and TRBJ2-7; TRBD2 reflects the table's D call only, with no check against the DNA. The DNA end is more similar to TRBJ2-5, so the J call may be wrong. TRBV21-1 is deemed a pseudogene. The CDR3 loop spans 17 amino acids. Written as DNA, the CDR3 is TGTGCCAGCAGCTCAAGGGTCGGGAGGGGTCCCAGGGAGACCCAGTACTTC. This gives the protein CASSSRVGRGPRETQYF.

The chain couples TRBV7-9 to TRBJ1-2, with no clear D. This CDR3 has 13 amino acids. Germline lookup yields CDR1 SEHNR and CDR2 FQNEAQ (reference sequence). Trimming removed 8 bases at V and 0 bases at J, with 10 bases between. The CDR3, as DNA: TGTGCCAGCGGGGAGGAGACTAACTATGGCTACACCTTC. This translates into CASGEETNYGYTF.

A few counts support this clonotype. The CDR3 reads CSVGQGNEKLFF. For the CDR3, the DNA is TGCAGCGTTGGACAGGGTAATGAAAAACTGTTTTTT. The V gene is TRBV29-1, the J gene TRBJ1-4, with 7 bases fitting TRBD1. Germline V gives CDR1 SQVTM, CDR2 ANQGSEA. The CDR3 extends over 12 amino acids. V gave up 4 bases and J gave up 4 bases; unmatched junction bases: 0.

This chain links TRBV27 with TRBJ2-2; TRBD2 matches 10 bases. Germline V gene data show CDR1 as MNHEY and CDR2 as SMNVEV (reference sequence). Trimming removed 6 bases from V and 7 bases from J; junction bases left unmatched: 5. This CDR3 has 14 amino acids. The CDR3 region has the DNA TGTGCCAGCAGGCTAGCGGGAGCCGGCGGGGAGCTGTTTTTT. It encodes CASRLAGAGGELFF.

CDR3: CASSQGRTGLAKNIQYF. The CDR3 DNA reads as TGTGCCAGCAGCCAGGGCCGGACGGGGCTAGCCAAAAACATTCAGTACTTC. The chain employs TRBV3-1 and TRBJ2-4; TRBD1 or TRBD2 may be the D gene (5 bases each). The CDR3 totals 17 residues. With 3 bases removed from V and 0 bases from J, the gap between germline ends came to 15 bases. Looked up from germline, CDR1 is LGHDT and CDR2 is YNNKEL (reference sequence).

With regard to this clonotype: One end of the junction varies from germline; a read error may be responsible. This chain connects TRBV7-6 to TRBJ2-1; D gene unclear. Germline CDR1 and CDR2: SGHVS and FNYEAQ. The CDR3 has 13 residues. The CDR3, as DNA: TGTGCAAGCAGCTTAGTAGTCTATGGTGAGCAGTTCTTC. Protein sequence: CASSLVVYGEQFF.

The chain links TRBV12-3 or TRBV12-4 to TRBJ2-7; D unresolved. V lost 8 bases, J lost 4 bases, and 15 bases lay in between. The CDR3 covers 13 residues. CDR3 coding DNA: TGTGCCAGCTCCGGGCTCAACCTTTACGAGCAGTACTTC. It is translated as CASSGLNLYEQYF.

J is TRBJ2-6 and V is TRBV5-1, with D hard to call. V dropped 8 bases and J dropped 2 bases, with 14 bases sitting between them. From germline, CDR1 is SGHRS and CDR2 YFSETQ. CDR3 size: 15 residues. The CDR3, as DNA: TGCGCCAGGACCTTTGGAAAGGCTGGGGCCAACGTCCTGACTTTC. It codes for CARTFGKAGANVLTF.

CDR3 protein: CASSFRGLAGTDTQYF. CDR3 DNA sequence: TGTGCCAGCAGCTTTAGGGGACTAGCGGGCACAGATACGCAGTATTTT. This rearrangement joins TRBV11-2 to TRBJ2-3; 11 positions agree with TRBD2. The CDR3 covers 16 residues. Unmatched junction bases numbered 3, after V lost 3 bases and J lost 1 base. The germline gives CDR1 SGHAT, CDR2 FQNNGV.

The genes are TRBV5-1 and TRBJ1-1; D remains unclear. Trimming left V 5 bases short and J 0 bases short, with 20 bases between. From germline, CDR1 is SGHRS and CDR2 YFSETQ. The CDR3 covers 17 residues. CDR3 amino acids: CASSSISLLPMNTEAFF. CDR3 DNA: TGCGCCAGCAGTTCTATTTCTCTGCTTCCCATGAACACTGAAGCTTTCTTT.

This chain uses TRBV6-6 with TRBJ2-2; D is possibly TRBD1 or TRBD2 (5 bases each). V gave up 8 bases and J gave up 0 bases, with 13 bases separating them. The CDR3 is 15 amino acids. Germline V gene data show CDR1 as MNHNY and CDR2 as SVGAGI (reference sequence). The CDR3 sequence is CASGTGTANTGELFF. The CDR3 DNA sequence: TGTGCCAGCGGAACCGGGACGGCGAACACCGGGGAGCTGTTTTTT.

The chain links TRBV7-8 to TRBJ2-7; D ambiguous. The DNA end lines up better with TRBJ2-4; the J call may be wrong. The CDR3 consists of 13 residues. Per germline, CDR1 SGHVS and CDR2 FQNEAQ. As DNA, the CDR3 is TGTGCCAGCAAAGCCGGGCCCAAAAACATTCAGTACTTC. Amino acid sequence: CASKAGPKNIQYF.

This clonotype was seen a single time. This sequence joins TRBV14 and TRBJ2-1; D is possibly TRBD1 or TRBD2 (6 bases each). V lost 1 base and J 11 bases, leaving 9 bases between the germline ends. The germline CDR1 and CDR2 sequences are SGHDN and FVKESK. CDR3 length equals 12 residues. In nucleotides, the CDR3 is TGTGCCAGCAGCCAAGTCGGGGGCCAGCAGTTCTTC. It specifies CASSQVGGQQFF.

The table lists this clonotype with a few counts. The V call is TRBV3-1, the J call TRBJ2-2, with 10 nucleotides matching TRBD2. In germline, CDR1 is LGHDT, CDR2 YNNKEL (reference sequence). This CDR3 contains 15 residues. J lost 4 bases, V lost 1 base, and 0 bases had no gene match. CDR3 nucleotides: TGTGCCAGCAGCCAAGGGACTAGCGGCACCGGGGAGCTGTTTTTT. Encoded protein: CASSQGTSGTGELFF.

The V gene is TRBV5-6, the J gene TRBJ2-7, with a possible D match to TRBD2 (5 bases). Germline CDR1 and CDR2: SGHDT and YYEEEE. V dropped 6 bases and J dropped 1 base, with 23 bases sitting between them. This CDR3 comprises 17 residues. In DNA form, the CDR3 reads TGTGCCAGCACTACCCACAGAGGGCTGAACCCATCCTACGAGCAGTACTTC. Protein sequence: CASTTHRGLNPSYEQYF.

The chain employs TRBV4-3 and TRBJ2-3; TRBD2 matches at 12 bases. This CDR3 has 16 amino acids. Per germline, CDR1 LGHNA and CDR2 YSLEER. Germline trimming cut 1 base from V and 6 bases from J; bases unmatched to any gene: 5. CDR3 region: CASSQGTSGARDTQYF. In nucleotides, the CDR3 is TGCGCCAGCAGCCAAGGGACTAGCGGGGCACGGGATACGCAGTATTTT.

A few counts support this clonotype. The chain uses TRBV4-1 and TRBJ2-6; D may be TRBD1 (5 bases). Trimming left V 0 bases short and J 0 bases short, with 9 bases between. The CDR3 is 17 residues long. The germline V gene has CDR1 MGHRA and CDR2 YSYEKL. As DNA, the CDR3 is TGCGCCAGCAGCCAAGACGGACACCTCTCTGGGGCCAACGTCCTGACTTTC. Protein sequence: CASSQDGHLSGANVLTF.

On this clonotype: The junction departs from germline at one end; a sequencing error may be responsible. The gene calls are TRBV27 and TRBJ2-7; D is tentatively TRBD1 or TRBD2 (5 bases each). Germline CDR1 is MNHEY and CDR2 is SMNVEV (reference sequence). The CDR3 totals 15 residues. CDR3: CAGSVTGRGSYEQYF. CDR3 DNA sequence: TGTGCCGGCAGTGTCACGGGACGGGGTAGCTACGAGCAGTACTTC.

J is TRBJ1-2 and V is TRBV6-5; D is unresolved. Germline V gene data show CDR1 as MNHEY and CDR2 as SVGAGI. V lost 0 bases, J lost 3 bases, and 8 bases lay in between. This CDR3 region has 14 residues. The CDR3 DNA reads TGTGCCAGCAGTTACTCCCCCCACTACTATGGCTACACCTTC. Its protein is CASSYSPHYYGYTF.

Turning to this clonotype: This sequence may be a read error, since a much larger clone differs from it by one base. This sequence joins TRBV6-2 or TRBV6-3 and TRBJ2-5, with D maybe TRBD2 (5 bases). Trimming took 6 bases from V and 3 from J, leaving 11 bases between them. The CDR3 is made up of 13 amino acids. Germline V CDR1 and CDR2: MNHEY, SVGEGT. The CDR3 DNA reads TGTGCCAGCAGGTCAGCGGAAAAAGAGACCCAGTACTTC. This translates into CASRSAEKETQYF.